This T cell receptor beta chain was sequenced for a study of vaccination and CD4 T cells after COVID-19. Study-wide background: Samples after vaccination came a median roughly 74 days past dose two, ranging 14 to 241. Every culture used as a control got a CEFX pool, an HIV-1 Nef pool, or no peptide.

General study findings and limits: Although the median of SARS-CoV-2-reactive clonotypes rose from 21 to 38, the change was not significant.

The sample's treatment: roughly 11-day PBMC culture with coronavirus spike peptide pools or control peptides (ViraFEST assay). Unmatched junction bases numbered 2, after V lost 6 bases and J lost 0 bases. This CDR3 region has 14 residues. The germline V gene encodes CDR1 MNHEY and CDR2 SVGEGT. Cultured CD4+ T-cell DNA underwent Oncomine TCR Beta short-read sequencing. It was cultured CD4+ T cells from which genomic DNA was extracted. TCRdb reprocessed the PCR reads via MiXCR and lists one record per CDR3 protein. The sample includes about 15,000 distinct CDR3 sequences, roughly two thirds of them seen just once. A word on this clonotype: What it binds is unknown.

The sequence was obtained from a human donor who had recovered from COVID-19. The sequenced sample was CD4+ T cells from blood, cultured in vitro. The chain recombines TRBV6-2 or TRBV6-3 with TRBJ1-1; 9 bases match TRBD1. CDR3 coding DNA: TGTGCCAGCAGGAGACAGGGGGTGAACACTGAAGCTTTCTTT. Translation: CASRRQGVNTEAFF.